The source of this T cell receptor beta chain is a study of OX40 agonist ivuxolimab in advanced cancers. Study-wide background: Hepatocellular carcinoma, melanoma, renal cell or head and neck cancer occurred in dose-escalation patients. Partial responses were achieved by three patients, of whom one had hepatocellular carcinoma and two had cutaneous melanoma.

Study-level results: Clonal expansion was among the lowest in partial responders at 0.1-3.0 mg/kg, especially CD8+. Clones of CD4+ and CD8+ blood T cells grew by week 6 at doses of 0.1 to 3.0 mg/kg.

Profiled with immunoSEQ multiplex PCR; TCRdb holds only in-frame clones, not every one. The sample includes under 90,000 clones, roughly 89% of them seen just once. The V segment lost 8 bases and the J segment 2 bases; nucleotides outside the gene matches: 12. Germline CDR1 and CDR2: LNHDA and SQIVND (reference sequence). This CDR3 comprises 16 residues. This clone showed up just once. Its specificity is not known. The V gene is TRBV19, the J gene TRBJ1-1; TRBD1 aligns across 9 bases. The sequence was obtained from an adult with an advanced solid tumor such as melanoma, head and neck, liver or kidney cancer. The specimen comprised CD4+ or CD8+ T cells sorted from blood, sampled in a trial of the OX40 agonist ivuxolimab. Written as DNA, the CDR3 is TGTGCCAGTGGCCGGGACAGGGTATTTCCTAACACTGAAGCTTTCTTT. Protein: CASGRDRVFPNTEAFF.